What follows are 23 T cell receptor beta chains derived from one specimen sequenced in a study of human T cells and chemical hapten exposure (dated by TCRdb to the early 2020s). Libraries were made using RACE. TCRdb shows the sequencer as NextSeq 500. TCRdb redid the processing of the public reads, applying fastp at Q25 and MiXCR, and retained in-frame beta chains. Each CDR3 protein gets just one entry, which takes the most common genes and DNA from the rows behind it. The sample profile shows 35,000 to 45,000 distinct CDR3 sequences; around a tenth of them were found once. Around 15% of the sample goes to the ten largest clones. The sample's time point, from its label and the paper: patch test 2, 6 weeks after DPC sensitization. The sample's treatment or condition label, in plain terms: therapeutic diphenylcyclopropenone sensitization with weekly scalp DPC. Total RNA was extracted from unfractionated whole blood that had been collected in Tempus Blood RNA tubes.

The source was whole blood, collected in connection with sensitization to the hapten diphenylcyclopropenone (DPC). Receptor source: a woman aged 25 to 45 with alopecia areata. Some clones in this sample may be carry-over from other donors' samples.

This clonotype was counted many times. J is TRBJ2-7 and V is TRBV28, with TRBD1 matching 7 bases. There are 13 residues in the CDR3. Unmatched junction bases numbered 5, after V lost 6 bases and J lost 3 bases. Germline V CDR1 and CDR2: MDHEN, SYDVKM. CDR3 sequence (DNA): TGTGCCAGCAGCCGGGGACAGTTCTACGAGCAGTACTTC. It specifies CASSRGQFYEQYF.

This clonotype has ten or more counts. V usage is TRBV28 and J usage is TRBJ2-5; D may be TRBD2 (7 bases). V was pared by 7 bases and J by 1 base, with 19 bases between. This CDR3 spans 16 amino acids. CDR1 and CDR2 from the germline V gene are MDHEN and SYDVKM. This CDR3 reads CASTLEPGGLQETQYF. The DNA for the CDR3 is TGTGCCAGCACCCTAGAGCCCGGGGGGCTCCAAGAGACCCAGTACTTC.

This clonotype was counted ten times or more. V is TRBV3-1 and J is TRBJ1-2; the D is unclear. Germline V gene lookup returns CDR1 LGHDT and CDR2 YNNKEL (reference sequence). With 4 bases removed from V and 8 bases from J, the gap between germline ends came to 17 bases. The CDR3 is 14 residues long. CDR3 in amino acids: CASSPRAAGFGYTF. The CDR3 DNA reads TGTGCCAGCAGCCCCCGGGCGGCGGGGTTCGGCTACACCTTC. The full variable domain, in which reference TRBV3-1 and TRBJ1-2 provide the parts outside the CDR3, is DTAVSQTPKYLVTQMGNDKSIKCEQNLGHDTMYWYKQDSKKFLKIMFSYNNKELIINETVPNRFSPKSPDKAHLNLHINSLELGDSAVYFCASSPRAAGFGYTFGSGTRLTVV.

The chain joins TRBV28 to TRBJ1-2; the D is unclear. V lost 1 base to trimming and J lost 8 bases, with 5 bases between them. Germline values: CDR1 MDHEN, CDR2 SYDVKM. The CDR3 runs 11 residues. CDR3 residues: CASSLLTGYTF. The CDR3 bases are TGTGCCAGCAGTTTATTGACCGGCTACACCTTC.

The DNA of the CDR3 is TGTGCCAGCAGTTTAGAGCGGGGGACGTCAGATACGCAGTATTTT. It translates to CASSLERGTSDTQYF. J is TRBJ2-3 and V is TRBV28; 8 bases agree with TRBD2. J was trimmed by 4 bases and V by 2 bases; bases with no gene match: 5. CDR1 and CDR2 (germline): MDHEN, SYDVKM. The CDR3 is made up of 15 amino acids.

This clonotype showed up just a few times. The CDR3 DNA follows: TGCAGCGTCGGCGGGATAGCCAAAAACATTCAGTACTTC. This translates into CSVGGIAKNIQYF. This chain joins TRBV20-1 and TRBJ2-4, with D tentatively TRBD2 (6 bases). Per germline, CDR1 DFQATT and CDR2 SNEGSKA (reference sequence). The CDR3 sequence is 13 residues long.

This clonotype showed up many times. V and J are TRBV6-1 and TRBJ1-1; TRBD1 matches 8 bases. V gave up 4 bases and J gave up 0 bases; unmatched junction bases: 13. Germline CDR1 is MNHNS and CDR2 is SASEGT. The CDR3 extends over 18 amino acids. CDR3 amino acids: CASSAAFPGQAMNTEAFF. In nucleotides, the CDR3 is TGTGCCAGCAGTGCGGCTTTCCCGGGACAGGCTATGAACACTGAAGCTTTCTTT.

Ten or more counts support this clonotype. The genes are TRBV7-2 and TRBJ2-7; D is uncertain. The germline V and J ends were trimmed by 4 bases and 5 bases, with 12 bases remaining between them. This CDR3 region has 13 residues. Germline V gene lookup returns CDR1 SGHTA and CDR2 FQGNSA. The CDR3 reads CASSSRAANEQYF. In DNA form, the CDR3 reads TGTGCCAGCAGCTCCCGGGCCGCTAACGAGCAGTACTTC.

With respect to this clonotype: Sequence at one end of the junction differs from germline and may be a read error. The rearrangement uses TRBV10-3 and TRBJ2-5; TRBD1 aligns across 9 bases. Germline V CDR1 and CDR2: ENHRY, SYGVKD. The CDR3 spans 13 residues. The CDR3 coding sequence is TGTGCCATCAGCGAGCCCCCCGGACAGGGGTTTAACTTC. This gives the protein CAISEPPGQGFNF.

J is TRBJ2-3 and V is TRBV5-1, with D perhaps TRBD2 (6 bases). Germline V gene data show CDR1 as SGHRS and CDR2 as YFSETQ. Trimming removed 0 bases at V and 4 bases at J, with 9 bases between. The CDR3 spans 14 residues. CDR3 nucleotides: TGCGCCAGCAGCTTGGCCGGAGGGGCAGATACGCAGTATTTT. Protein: CASSLAGGADTQYF.

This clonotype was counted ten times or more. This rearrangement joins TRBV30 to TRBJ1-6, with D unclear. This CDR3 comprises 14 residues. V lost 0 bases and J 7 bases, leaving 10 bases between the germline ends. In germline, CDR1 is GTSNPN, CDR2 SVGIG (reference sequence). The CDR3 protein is CAWSVLGLNSPLHF. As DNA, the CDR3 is TGTGCCTGGAGTGTGCTAGGCCTCAATTCACCCCTCCACTTT.

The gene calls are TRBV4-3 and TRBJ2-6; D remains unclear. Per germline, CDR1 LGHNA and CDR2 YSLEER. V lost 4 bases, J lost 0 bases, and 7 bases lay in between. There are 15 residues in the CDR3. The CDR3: CASSPGFSGANVLTF. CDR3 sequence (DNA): TGCGCCAGCAGCCCCGGTTTCTCTGGGGCCAACGTCCTGACTTTC.

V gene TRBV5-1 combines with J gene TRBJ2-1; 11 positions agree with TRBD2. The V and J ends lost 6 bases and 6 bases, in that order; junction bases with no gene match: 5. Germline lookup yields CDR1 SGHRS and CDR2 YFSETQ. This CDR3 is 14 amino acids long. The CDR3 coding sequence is TGCGCCAGCACCCCGGGACTAGCGGCCAATGAGCAGTTCTTC. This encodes CASTPGLAANEQFF.

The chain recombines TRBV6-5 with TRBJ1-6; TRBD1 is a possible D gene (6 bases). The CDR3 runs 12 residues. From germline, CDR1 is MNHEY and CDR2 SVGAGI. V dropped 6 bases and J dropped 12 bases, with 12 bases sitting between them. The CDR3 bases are TGTGCCAGCAGCTTTAAACAGGGACCCCTCCACTTT. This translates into CASSFKQGPLHF.

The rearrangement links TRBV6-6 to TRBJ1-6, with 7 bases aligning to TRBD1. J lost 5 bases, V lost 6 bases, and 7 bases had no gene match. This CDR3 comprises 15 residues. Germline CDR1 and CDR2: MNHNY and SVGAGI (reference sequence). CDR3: CASRPSGTDNSPLHF. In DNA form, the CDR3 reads TGTGCCAGCAGGCCATCCGGGACAGATAATTCACCCCTCCACTTT.

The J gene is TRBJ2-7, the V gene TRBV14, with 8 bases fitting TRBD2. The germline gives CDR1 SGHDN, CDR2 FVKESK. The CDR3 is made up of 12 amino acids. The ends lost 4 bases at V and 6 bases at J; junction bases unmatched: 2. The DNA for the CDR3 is TGTGCCAGCAGCCGGACTAGCAGCGAGCAGTACTTC. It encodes CASSRTSSEQYF.

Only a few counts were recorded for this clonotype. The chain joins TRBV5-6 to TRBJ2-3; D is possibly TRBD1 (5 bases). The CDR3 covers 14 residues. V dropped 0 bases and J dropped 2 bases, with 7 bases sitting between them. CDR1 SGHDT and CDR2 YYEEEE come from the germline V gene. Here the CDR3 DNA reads TGTGCCAGCAGCTTGGGGACAATCACAGATACGCAGTATTTT. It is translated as CASSLGTITDTQYF.

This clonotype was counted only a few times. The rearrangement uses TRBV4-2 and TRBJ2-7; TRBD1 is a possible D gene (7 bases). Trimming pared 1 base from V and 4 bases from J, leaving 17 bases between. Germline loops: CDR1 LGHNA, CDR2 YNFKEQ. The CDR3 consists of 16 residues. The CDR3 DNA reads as TGTGCCAGCAGCCAAGTGGAGACAGGGACTCCATACGAGCAGTACTTC. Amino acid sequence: CASSQVETGTPYEQYF.

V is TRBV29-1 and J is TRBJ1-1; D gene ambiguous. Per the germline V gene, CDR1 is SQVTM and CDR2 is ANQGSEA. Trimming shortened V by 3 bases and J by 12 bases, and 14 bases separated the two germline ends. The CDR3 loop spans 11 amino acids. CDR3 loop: CSVEYHKGTFF. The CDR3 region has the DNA TGCAGCGTTGAGTACCACAAAGGGACTTTCTTT.

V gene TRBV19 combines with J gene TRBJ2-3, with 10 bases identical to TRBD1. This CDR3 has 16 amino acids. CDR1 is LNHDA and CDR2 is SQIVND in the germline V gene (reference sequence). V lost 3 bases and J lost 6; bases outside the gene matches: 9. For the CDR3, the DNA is TGTGCCAGTAGTATGCTCCGGGACAGGGGTCCTGATACGCAGTATTTT. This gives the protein CASSMLRDRGPDTQYF.

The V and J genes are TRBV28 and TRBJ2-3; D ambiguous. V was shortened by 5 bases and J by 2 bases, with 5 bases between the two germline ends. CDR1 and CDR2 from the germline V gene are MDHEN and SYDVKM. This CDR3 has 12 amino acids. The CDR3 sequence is CASSVNTDTQYF. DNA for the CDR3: TGTGCCAGCAGTGTAAACACAGATACGCAGTATTTT.

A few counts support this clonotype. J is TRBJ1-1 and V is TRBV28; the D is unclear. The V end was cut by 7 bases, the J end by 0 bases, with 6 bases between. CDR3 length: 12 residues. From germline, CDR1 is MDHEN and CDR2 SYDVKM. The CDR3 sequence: CASTDMNTEAFF. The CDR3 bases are TGTGCCAGCACAGATATGAACACTGAAGCTTTCTTT.

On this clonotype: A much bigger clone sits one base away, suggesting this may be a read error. This chain's CDR3 is CASSGLEVQYF. Written as DNA, the CDR3 is TGTGCCAGCAGTGGCCTCGAAGTGCAGTACTTC. This chain connects TRBV2 to TRBJ2-7, with D unresolved. The CDR3 is 11 residues long. V gave up 4 bases and J gave up 9 bases, with 10 bases separating them. The germline V gene encodes CDR1 SNHLY and CDR2 FYNNEI. Variable domain in full (rest from reference TRBV2 and TRBJ2-7): EPEVTQTPSHQVTQMGQEVILRCVPISNHLYFYWYRQILGQKVEFLVSFYNNEISEKSEIFDDQFSVERPDGSNFTLKIRSTKLEDSAMYFCASSGLEVQYFGPGTRLTVT.